The 10 T cell receptor beta chains below come from one sample, sequenced in a study of cytomegalovirus exposure and HLA in healthy donors. Primers for the PCR totalled 60 Vbeta and 13 Jbeta. Using immunoSEQ multiplex PCR, the repertoire was profiled, and TCRdb retains in-frame clones only, with some absent. Of some 150,000 clones in the sample, approximately 78% are singletons; the top ten hold roughly 3.2%. The material sequenced was PBMCs. Every receptor here comes from a man aged 18 to 30 in good health and CMV-seropositive.

The CDR3 coding sequence is TGCGCCAGCAGCCAAGAATTTCCCGGGAGCCCCTACGAGCAGTACTTC. This sequence encodes CASSQEFPGSPYEQYF. The chain recombines TRBV4-1 with TRBJ2-7; a possible D gene is TRBD2 (6 bases). V was cut by 0 bases and J by 2 bases, with 14 bases left in between. The CDR3 spans 16 residues. CDR1 is MGHRA and CDR2 is YSYEKL in the germline V gene.

This rearrangement joins TRBV2 to TRBJ2-1; 15 bases are shared with TRBD2. The junction had 1 base not matched to a gene; V was cut back by 6 bases and J by 7 bases. Germline assignment: CDR1 SNHLY and CDR2 FYNNEI. CDR3 length: 14 residues. The CDR3 protein is CASRGTSGRNEQFF. CDR3 coding DNA: TGTGCCAGCAGGGGGACTAGCGGGAGGAATGAGCAGTTCTTC. Full variable domain (missing parts from reference TRBV2 and TRBJ2-1): EPEVTQTPSHQVTQMGQEVILRCVPISNHLYFYWYRQILGQKVEFLVSFYNNEISEKSEIFDDQFSVERPDGSNFTLKIRSTKLEDSAMYFCASRGTSGRNEQFFGPGTRLTVL.

This clone turned up a few times. The chain has TRBV28 and TRBJ2-1, with TRBD1 identical over 9 bases. Germline trimming cut 3 bases from V and 9 bases from J; bases unmatched to any gene: 12. Germline V gene lookup returns CDR1 MDHEN and CDR2 SYDVKM. The CDR3 runs to 16 residues. The CDR3 loop is CASSFSPGQGGGEQFF. CDR3 in DNA: TGTGCCAGCAGTTTTAGCCCGGGACAGGGAGGGGGTGAGCAGTTCTTC.

The chain employs TRBV5-1 and TRBJ2-5, with TRBD2 as a possible D gene (6 bases). CDR3 length: 16 amino acids. The V end was cut by 2 bases, the J end by 0 bases, with 14 bases between. CDR1 is SGHRS, CDR2 YFSETQ, per germline. CDR3: CASSFTGVGDQETQYF. In DNA, the CDR3 is TGCGCCAGCAGCTTCACGGGAGTCGGCGACCAAGAGACCCAGTACTTC.

The chain links TRBV18 to TRBJ1-2; 8 bases align to TRBD1. With V trimmed by 3 bases and J by 6 bases, 3 bases remained unmatched. From germline, CDR1 is KGHSH and CDR2 LQKENI. CDR3 size: 13 residues. This CDR3 reads CASSPDRGNGYTF. CDR3 sequence (DNA): TGTGCCAGCTCACCCGACAGGGGTAATGGCTACACCTTC.

The chain combines TRBV5-1 with TRBJ2-1; TRBD2 agrees at 12 bases. The trim removed 6 bases at V and 3 bases at J, leaving 16 bases unmatched. Per germline, CDR1 SGHRS and CDR2 YFSETQ. The CDR3 totals 19 residues. The DNA for the CDR3 is TGCGCCAGCACCCACCGAGGACTAGCGGGGAGGGGGATCTACAATGAGCAGTTCTTC. Encoded protein: CASTHRGLAGRGIYNEQFF. Based on the CDR3 plus reference TRBV5-1 and TRBJ2-1, the full variable domain is KAGVTQTPRYLIKTRGQQVTLSCSPISGHRSVSWYQQTPGQGLQFLFEYFSETQRNKGNFPGRFSGRQFSNSRSEMNVSTLELGDSALYLCASTHRGLAGRGIYNEQFFGPGTRLTVL.

The V and J genes are TRBV6-6 and TRBJ2-7, with D possibly matching TRBD2 (6 bases). CDR1 MNHNY and CDR2 SVGAGI come from the germline V gene (reference sequence). This CDR3 has 14 residues. Trimming shortened V by 6 bases and J by 5 bases, and 17 bases separated the two germline ends. CDR3 nucleotide sequence: TGTGCCAGCAGGGACGGGAGAGGGTTACACGAGCAGTACTTC. Translation gives CASRDGRGLHEQYF.

The sample holds a few counts of this clone. This sequence joins TRBV5-6 and TRBJ1-2, with D perhaps matching TRBD1 (5 bases). Germline assignment: CDR1 SGHDT and CDR2 YYEEEE. CDR3 length: 14 amino acids. Between the trimmed V and J ends, which lost 6 bases and 1 base, there was a span of 13 bases. The CDR3 sequence: CASILDRFNYGYTF. The CDR3 DNA is TGTGCCAGCATCCTCGACAGATTTAACTATGGCTACACCTTC. The variable domain in full, completed from reference TRBV5-6 and TRBJ1-2, reads DAGVTQSPTHLIKTRGQQVTLRCSPKSGHDTVSWYQQALGQGPQFIFQYYEEEERQRGNFPDRFSGHQFPNYSSELNVNALLLGDSALYLCASILDRFNYGYTFGSGTRLTVV.

The rearrangement uses TRBV7-9 and TRBJ2-1; 7 bases agree with TRBD2. Germline V lookup: CDR1 SEHNR, CDR2 FQNEAQ (reference sequence). V was pared by 8 bases and J by 4 bases, with 5 bases of the junction left unmatched. The CDR3 loop spans 13 amino acids. The CDR3 region is CASAGEPYNEQFF. CDR3 nucleotides: TGTGCCAGCGCGGGAGAGCCTTACAATGAGCAGTTCTTC.

The J gene is TRBJ2-7, the V gene TRBV5-6; 11 bases line up with TRBD1. In germline, CDR1 is SGHDT, CDR2 YYEEEE. The trim removed 3 bases at V and 6 bases at J, leaving 5 bases unmatched. The CDR3 spans 14 residues. CDR3 sequence reads: CASSYRDRGSEQYF. The CDR3 DNA is TGTGCCAGCAGCTACCGGGACAGGGGGAGCGAGCAGTACTTC. Drawing the rest from reference TRBV5-6 and TRBJ2-7, the complete variable domain is DAGVTQSPTHLIKTRGQQVTLRCSPKSGHDTVSWYQQALGQGPQFIFQYYEEEERQRGNFPDRFSGHQFPNYSSELNVNALLLGDSALYLCASSYRDRGSEQYFGPGTRLTVT.